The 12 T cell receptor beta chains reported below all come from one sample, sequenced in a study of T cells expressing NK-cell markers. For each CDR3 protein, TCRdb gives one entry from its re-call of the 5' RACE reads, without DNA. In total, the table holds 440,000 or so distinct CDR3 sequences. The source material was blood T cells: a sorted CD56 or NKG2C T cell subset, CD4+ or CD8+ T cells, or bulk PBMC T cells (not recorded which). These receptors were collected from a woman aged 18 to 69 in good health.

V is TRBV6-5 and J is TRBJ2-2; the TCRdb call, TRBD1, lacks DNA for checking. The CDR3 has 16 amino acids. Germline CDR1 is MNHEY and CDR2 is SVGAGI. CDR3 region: CASSYGRGLDTGELFF.

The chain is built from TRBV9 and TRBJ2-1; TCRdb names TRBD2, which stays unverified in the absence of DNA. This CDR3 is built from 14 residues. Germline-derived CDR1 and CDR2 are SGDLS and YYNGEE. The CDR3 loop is CASSGGTSGNEQFF.

The CDR3 protein is CSAIKSGRDNHEQFF. The rearrangement links TRBV20-1 to TRBJ2-1; without DNA, the TCRdb call of TRBD2 cannot be checked. From germline, CDR1 is DFQATT and CDR2 SNEGSKA (reference sequence). The CDR3 totals 15 residues.

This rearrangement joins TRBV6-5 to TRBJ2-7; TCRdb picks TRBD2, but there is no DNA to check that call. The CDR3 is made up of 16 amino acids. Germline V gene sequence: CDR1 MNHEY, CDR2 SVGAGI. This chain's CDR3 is CASSNGLAGSSYEQYF.

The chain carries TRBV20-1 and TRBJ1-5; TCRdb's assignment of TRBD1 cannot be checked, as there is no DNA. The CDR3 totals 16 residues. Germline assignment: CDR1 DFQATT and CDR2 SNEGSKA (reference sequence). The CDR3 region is CSARGQGALGNQPQHF.

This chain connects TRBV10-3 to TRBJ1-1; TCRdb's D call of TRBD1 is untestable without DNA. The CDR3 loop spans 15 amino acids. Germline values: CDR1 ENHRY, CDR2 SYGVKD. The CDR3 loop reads CAISEPDRANTEAFF.

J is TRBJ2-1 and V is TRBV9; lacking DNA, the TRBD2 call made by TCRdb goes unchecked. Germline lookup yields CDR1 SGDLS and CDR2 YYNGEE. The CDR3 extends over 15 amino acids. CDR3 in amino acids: CASSVVAAFSHEQFF.

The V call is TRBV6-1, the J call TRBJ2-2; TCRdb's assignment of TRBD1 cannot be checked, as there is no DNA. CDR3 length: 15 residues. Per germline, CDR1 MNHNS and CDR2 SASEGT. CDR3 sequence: CASRPGEKNTGELFF.

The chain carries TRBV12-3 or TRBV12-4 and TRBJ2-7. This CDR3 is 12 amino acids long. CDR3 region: CATSRSSYEQYF.

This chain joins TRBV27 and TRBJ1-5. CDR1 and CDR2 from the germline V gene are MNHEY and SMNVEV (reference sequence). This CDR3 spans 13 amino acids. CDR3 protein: CASRFGPNQPQHF.

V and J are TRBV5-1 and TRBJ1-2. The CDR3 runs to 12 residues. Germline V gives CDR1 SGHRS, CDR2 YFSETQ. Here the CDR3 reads CASSLDNYGYTF.

The CDR3 is CASRASGGGTEAFF. This chain joins TRBV6-4 and TRBJ1-1. CDR1 MRHNA and CDR2 SNTAGT come from the germline V gene. CDR3 size: 14 residues.